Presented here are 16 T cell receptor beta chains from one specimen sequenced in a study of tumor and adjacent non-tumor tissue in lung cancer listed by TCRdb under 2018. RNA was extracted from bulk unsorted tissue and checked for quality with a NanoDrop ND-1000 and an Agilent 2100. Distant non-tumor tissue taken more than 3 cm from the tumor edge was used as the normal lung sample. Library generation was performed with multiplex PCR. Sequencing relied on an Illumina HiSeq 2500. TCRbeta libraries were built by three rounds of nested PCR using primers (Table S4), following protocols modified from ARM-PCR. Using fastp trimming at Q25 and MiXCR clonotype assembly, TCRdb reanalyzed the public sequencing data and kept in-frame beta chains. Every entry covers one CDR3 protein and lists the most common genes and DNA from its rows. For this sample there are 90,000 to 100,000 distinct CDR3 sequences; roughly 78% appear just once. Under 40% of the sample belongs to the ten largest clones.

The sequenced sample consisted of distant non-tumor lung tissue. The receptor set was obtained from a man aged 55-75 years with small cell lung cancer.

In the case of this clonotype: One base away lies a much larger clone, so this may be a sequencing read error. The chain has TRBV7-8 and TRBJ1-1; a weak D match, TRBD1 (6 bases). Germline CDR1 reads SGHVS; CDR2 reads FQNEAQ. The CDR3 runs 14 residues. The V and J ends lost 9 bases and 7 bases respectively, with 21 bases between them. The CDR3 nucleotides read TGTGCCAGGAGGGGGGCGGATAGAAGAATTGAAGCTTTCTTT. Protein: CARRGADRRIEAFF.

The CDR3 DNA follows: TGTGCCAGCAGCTCCCGTGCGGTAGGCCTCAGAGATACGCAGTATTTT. This codes for CASSSRAVGLRDTQYF. The chain employs TRBV11-3 and TRBJ2-3; D gene ambiguous. V gave up 4 bases and J gave up 5 bases, with 19 bases separating them. CDR3 length: 16 residues. The germline V gene has CDR1 SGHNT and CDR2 YENEEA.

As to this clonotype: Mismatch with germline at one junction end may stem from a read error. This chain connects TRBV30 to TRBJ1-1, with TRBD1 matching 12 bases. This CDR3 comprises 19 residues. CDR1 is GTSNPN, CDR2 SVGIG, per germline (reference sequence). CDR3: CAWSLISRDRGHLNTEAFF. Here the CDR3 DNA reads TGTGCCTGGAGTTTGATTTCTCGGGACAGGGGGCATTTGAATACTGAAGCTTTCTTT.

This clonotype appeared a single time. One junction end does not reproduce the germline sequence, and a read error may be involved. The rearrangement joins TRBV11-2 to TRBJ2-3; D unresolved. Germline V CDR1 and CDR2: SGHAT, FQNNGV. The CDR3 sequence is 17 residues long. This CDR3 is CASSFPLAHLPTDTQCF. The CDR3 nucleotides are TGTGCCAGCAGCTTTCCGCTTGCCCACCTTCCAACAGATACGCAGTGTTTT.

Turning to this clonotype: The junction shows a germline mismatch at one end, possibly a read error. The CDR3 bases are TGTGCCAGCAGCTTAGCTTCTAGCTACTCCTACGGGCAGTACTTT. Translated, it gives CASSLASSYSYGQYF. The rearrangement joins TRBV11-2 to TRBJ2-7; TRBD2 is a possible D gene (5 bases). There are 15 residues in the CDR3. Germline CDR1 SGHAT, CDR2 FQNNGV.

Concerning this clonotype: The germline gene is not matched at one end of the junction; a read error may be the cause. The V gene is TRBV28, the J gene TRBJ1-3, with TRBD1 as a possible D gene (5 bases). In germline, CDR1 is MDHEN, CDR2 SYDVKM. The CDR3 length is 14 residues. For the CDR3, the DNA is TGTGCCAGCATGGGCAGGGAGTATGGAAACACCATAAATTTT. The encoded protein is CASMGREYGNTINF.

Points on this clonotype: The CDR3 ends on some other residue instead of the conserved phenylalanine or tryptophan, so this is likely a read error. CDR3 in amino acids: CASSLRLAGVGTDTQYL. The CDR3 nucleotides are TGTGCCAGCAGTTTAAGGCTAGCGGGAGTAGGCACAGATACTCAGTATTTG. This chain joins TRBV12-3 or TRBV12-4 and TRBJ2-3, with 10 bases identical to TRBD2. This CDR3 contains 17 residues.

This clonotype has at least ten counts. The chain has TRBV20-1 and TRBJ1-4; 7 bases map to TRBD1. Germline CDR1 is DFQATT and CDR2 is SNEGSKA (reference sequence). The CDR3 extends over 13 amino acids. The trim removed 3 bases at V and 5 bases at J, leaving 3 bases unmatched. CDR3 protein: CSASRTGNEKLFF. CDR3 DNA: TGCAGTGCTAGTCGGACAGGCAATGAAAAACTGTTTTTT.

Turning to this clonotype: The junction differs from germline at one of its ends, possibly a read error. Here the CDR3 DNA reads TGCGCAAGCAGTCAAGATCCGGCCAGGGTGAAGACCGGGGAGCTGTTTTTT. Translated, it gives CASSQDPARVKTGELFF. The rearrangement uses TRBV4-1 and TRBJ2-2, with D possibly being TRBD1 (5 bases). Germline V gene data show CDR1 as MGHRA and CDR2 as YSYEKL. The CDR3 contains 17 residues.

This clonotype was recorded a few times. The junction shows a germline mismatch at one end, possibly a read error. The CDR3 DNA follows: TGTGCTAGCAGTTACGTGTATAGCAATCGGCCCCAGCATTTT. Translation gives CASSYVYSNRPQHF. V is TRBV6-2 or TRBV6-3 and J is TRBJ1-5, with D hard to call. This CDR3 is 14 amino acids long. The germline V gene has CDR1 MNHEY and CDR2 SVGEGT.

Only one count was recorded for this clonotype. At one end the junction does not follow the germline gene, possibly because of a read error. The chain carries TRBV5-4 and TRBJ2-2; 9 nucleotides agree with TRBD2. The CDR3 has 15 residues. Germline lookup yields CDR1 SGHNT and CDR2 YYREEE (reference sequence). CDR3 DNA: TGTGCCAGCAGCTTGGCTAGCGGGGACACCGGGGAGTTGTTTTTT. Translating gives CASSLASGDTGELFF. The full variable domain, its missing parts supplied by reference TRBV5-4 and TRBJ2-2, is ETGVTQSPTHLIKTRGQQVTLRCSSQSGHNTVSWYQQALGQGPQFIFQYYREEENGRGNFPPRFSGLQFPNYSSELNVNALELDDSALYLCASSLASGDTGELFFGEGSRLTVL.

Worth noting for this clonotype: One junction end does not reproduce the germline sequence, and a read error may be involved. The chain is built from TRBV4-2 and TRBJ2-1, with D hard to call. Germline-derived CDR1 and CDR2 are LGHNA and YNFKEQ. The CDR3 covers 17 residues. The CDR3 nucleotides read TGTGCCTGCAGCCAAGCTCCGACTGCGACATCCTACAATGAGCAGTTCTTC. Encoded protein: CACSQAPTATSYNEQFF.

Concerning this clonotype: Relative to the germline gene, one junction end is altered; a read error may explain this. CDR3 residues: CASSESLGQGAFTGELFF. The CDR3 coding sequence is TGCGCCAGCAGTGAGTCCCTCGGACAGGGGGCATTCACCGGGGAGCTGTTTTTC. The chain has TRBV10-1 and TRBJ2-2, with 11 bases that match TRBD1. The germline gives CDR1 WNHNN, CDR2 SYGVQD (reference sequence). The CDR3 totals 18 residues.

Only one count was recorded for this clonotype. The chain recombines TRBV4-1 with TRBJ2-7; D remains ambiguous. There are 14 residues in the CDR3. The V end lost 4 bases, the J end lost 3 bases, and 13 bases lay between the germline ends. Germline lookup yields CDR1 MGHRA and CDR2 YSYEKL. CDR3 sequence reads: CASSLEIVIYEQYF. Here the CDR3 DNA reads TGCGCCAGCAGCCTGGAGATAGTTATCTACGAGCAGTACTTC.

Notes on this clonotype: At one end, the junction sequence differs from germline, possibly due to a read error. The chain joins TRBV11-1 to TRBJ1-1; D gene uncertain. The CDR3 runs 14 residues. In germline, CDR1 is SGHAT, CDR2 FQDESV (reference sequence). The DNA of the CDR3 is TGTGCCAGCAGCCTAGCCAGCCTGAACACTGAGCCTTTCTTT. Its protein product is CASSLASLNTEPFF.

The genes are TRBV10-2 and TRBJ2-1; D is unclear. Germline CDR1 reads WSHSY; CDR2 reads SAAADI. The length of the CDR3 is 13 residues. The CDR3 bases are TGCACAAGCAATGATTCTAGGGTGGGTGAGCAGTTCTTC. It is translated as CTSNDSRVGEQFF.